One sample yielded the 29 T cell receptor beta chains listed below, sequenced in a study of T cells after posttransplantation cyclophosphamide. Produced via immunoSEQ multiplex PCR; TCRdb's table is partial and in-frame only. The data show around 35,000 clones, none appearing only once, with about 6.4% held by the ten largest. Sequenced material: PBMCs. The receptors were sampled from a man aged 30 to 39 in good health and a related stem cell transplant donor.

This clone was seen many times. CDR3 region: CASSVEQANTEAFF. The CDR3 DNA reads as TGTGCCAGCAGCGTAGAACAGGCGAACACTGAAGCTTTCTTT. The V call is TRBV9, the J call TRBJ1-1, with D perhaps TRBD1 (5 bases). The CDR3 length is 14 residues. V lost 0 bases and J 1 base, leaving 7 bases between the germline ends. Germline values: CDR1 SGDLS, CDR2 YYNGEE.

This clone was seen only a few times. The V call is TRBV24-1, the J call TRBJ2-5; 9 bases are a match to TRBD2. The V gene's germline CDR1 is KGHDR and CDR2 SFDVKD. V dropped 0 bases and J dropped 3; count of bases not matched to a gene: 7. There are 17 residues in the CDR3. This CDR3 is CATSDLGRGGAEETQYF. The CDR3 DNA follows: TGTGCCACCAGTGATTTGGGCCGCGGGGGGGCCGAAGAGACCCAGTACTTC.

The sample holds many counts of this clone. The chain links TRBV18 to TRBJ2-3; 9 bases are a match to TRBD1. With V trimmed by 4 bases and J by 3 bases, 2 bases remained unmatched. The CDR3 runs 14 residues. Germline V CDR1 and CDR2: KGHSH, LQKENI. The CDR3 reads CASSRDRETDTQYF. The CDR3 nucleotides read TGTGCCAGCTCACGGGACAGGGAAACAGATACGCAGTATTTT.

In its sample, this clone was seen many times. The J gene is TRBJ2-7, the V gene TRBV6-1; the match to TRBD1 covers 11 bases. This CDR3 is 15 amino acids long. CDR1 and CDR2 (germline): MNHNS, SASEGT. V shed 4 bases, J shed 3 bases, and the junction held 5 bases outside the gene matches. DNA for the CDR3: TGTGCCAGCAGTGCGGCCGGGACAGGGGGCTACGAGCAGTACTTC. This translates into CASSAAGTGGYEQYF.

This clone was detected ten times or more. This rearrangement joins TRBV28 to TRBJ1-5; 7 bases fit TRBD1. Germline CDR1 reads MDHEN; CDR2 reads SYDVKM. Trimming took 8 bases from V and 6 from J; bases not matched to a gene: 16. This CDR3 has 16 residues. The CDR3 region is CASGGREQGGPQPQHF. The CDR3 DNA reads TGTGCCAGCGGGGGCCGGGAGCAGGGGGGCCCTCAGCCCCAGCATTTT. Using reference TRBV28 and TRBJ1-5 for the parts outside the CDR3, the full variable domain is DVKVTQSSRYLVKRTGEKVFLECVQDMDHENMFWYRQDPGLGLRLIYFSYDVKMKEKGDIPEGYSVSREKKERFSLILESASTNQTSMYLCASGGREQGGPQPQHFGDGTRLSIL.

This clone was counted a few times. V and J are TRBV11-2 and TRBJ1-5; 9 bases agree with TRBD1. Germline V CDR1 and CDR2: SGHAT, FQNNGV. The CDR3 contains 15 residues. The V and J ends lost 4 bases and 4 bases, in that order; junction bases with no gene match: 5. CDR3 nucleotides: TGTGCCAGCAGCTCAGGGACAGGGAGTAATCAGCCCCAGCATTTT. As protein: CASSSGTGSNQPQHF.

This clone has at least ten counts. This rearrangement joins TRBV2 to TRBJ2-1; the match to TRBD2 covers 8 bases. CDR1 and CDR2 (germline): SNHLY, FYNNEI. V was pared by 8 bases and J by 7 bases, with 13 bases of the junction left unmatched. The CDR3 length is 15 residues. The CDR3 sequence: CASPSRGGGLNEQFF. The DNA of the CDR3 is TGTGCCAGCCCCTCGAGGGGCGGGGGGTTGAATGAGCAGTTCTTC.

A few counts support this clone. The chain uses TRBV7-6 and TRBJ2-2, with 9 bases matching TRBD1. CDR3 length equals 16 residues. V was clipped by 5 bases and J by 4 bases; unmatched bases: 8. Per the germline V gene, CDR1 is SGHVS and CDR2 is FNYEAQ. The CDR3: CASSQAGQGSTGELFF. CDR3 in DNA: TGTGCCAGCAGCCAAGCGGGACAGGGCAGCACCGGGGAGCTGTTTTTT.

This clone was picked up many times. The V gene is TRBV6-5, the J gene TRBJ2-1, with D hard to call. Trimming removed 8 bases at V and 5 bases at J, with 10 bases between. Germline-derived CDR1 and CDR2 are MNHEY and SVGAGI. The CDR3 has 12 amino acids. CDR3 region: CASRSLNNEQFF. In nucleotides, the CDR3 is TGTGCCAGCCGTTCCCTAAACAATGAGCAGTTCTTC.

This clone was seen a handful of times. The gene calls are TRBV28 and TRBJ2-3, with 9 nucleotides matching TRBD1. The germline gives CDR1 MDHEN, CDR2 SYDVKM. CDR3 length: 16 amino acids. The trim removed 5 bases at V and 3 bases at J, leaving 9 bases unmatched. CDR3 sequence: CASSPPGTGKTDTQYF. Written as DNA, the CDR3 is TGTGCCAGCAGTCCACCAGGGACAGGGAAAACAGATACGCAGTATTTT.

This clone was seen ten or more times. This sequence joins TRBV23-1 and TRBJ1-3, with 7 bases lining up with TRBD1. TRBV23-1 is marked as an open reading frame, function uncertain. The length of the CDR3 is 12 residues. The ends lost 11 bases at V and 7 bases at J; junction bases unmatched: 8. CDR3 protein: CAPKGAGNTIYF. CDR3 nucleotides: TGCGCCCCCAAGGGGGCAGGGAACACCATATATTTT.

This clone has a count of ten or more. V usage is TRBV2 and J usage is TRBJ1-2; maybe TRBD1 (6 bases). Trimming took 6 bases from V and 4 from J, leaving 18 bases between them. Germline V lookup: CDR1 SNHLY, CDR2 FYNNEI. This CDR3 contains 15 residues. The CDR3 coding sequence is TGTGCCAGCAGGGCCCTAAGGCAGGGGATCTATGGCTACACCTTC. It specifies CASRALRQGIYGYTF.

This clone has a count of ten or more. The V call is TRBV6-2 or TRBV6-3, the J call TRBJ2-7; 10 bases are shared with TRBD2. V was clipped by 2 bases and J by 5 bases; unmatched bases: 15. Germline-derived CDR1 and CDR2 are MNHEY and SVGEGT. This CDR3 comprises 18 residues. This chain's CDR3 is CASSYPPERGGARNEQYF. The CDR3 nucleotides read TGTGCCAGCAGTTACCCCCCTGAGCGGGGGGGCGCAAGGAACGAGCAGTACTTC.

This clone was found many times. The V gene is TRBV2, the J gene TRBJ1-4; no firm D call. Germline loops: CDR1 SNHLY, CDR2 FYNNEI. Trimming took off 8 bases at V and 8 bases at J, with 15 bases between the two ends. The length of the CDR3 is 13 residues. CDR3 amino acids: CASRGGLEEKLFF. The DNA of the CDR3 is TGTGCCAGCCGAGGAGGGCTGGAAGAAAAACTGTTTTTT.

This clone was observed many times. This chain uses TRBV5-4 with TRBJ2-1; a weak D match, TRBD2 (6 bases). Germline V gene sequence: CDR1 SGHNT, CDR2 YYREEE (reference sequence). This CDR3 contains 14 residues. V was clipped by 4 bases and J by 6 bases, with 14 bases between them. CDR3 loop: CASSTEGLRNEQFF. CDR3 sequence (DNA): TGTGCCAGCAGCACGGAGGGACTCCGCAATGAGCAGTTCTTC. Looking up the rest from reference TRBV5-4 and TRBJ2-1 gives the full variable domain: ETGVTQSPTHLIKTRGQQVTLRCSSQSGHNTVSWYQQALGQGPQFIFQYYREEENGRGNFPPRFSGLQFPNYSSELNVNALELDDSALYLCASSTEGLRNEQFFGPGTRLTVL.

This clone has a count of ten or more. The chain's CDR3 is CASSLYQGLGMDNQPQHF. The CDR3 DNA reads TGTGCCAGCAGCTTATATCAGGGGCTGGGGATGGACAATCAGCCCCAGCATTTT. The genes are TRBV7-9 and TRBJ1-5; D might be TRBD1 (6 bases). The CDR3 length is 18 residues. Trimming removed 2 bases at V and 3 bases at J, with 20 bases between. The germline CDR1 and CDR2 sequences are SEHNR and FQNEAQ (reference sequence). Full variable domain (missing parts from reference TRBV7-9 and TRBJ1-5): DTGVSQNPRHKITKRGQNVTFRCDPISEHNRLYWYRQTLGQGPEFLTYFQNEAQLEKSRLLSDRFSAERPKGSFSTLEIQRTEQGDSAMYLCASSLYQGLGMDNQPQHFGDGTRLSIL.

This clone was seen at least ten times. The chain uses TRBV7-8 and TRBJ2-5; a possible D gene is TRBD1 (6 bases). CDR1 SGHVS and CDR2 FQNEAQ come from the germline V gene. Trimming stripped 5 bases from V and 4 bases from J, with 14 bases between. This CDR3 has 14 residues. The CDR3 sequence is CASSQTGRGETQYF. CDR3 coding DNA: TGTGCCAGCAGCCAGACAGGAAGAGGAGAGACCCAGTACTTC.

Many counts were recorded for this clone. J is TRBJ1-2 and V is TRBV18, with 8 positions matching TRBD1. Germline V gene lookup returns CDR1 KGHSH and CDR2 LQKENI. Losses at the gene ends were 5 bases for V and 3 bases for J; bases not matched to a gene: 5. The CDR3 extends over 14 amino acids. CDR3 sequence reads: CASSNQGQDYGYTF. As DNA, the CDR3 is TGTGCCAGCTCAAACCAGGGACAGGACTATGGCTACACCTTC.

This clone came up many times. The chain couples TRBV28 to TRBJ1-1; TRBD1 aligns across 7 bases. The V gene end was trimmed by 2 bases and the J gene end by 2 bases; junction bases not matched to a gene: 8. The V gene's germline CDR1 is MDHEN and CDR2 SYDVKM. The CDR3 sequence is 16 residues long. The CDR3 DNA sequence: TGTGCCAGCAGTTTAAAAACGAGACAGGGCAACACTGAAGCTTTCTTT. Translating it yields CASSLKTRQGNTEAFF.

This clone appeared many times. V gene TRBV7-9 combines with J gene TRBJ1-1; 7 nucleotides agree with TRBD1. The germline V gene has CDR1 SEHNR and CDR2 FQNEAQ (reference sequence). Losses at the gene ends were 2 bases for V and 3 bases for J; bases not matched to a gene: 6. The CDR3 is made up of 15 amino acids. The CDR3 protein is CASSLITGTDTEAFF. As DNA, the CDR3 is TGTGCCAGCAGCTTAATCACCGGGACAGACACTGAAGCTTTCTTT.

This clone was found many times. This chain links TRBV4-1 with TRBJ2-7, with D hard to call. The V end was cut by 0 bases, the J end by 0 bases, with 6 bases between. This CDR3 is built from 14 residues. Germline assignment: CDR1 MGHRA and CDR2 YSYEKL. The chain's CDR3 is CASSQDPSSYEQYF. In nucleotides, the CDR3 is TGCGCCAGCAGCCAAGATCCTAGCTCCTACGAGCAGTACTTC.

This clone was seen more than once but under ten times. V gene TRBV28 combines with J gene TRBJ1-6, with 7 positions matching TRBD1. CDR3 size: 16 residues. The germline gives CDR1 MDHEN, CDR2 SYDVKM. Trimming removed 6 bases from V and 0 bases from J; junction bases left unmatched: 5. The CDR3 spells CASSSGTASYNSPLHF. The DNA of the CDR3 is TGTGCCAGCAGCTCCGGGACAGCCTCCTATAATTCACCCCTCCACTTT.

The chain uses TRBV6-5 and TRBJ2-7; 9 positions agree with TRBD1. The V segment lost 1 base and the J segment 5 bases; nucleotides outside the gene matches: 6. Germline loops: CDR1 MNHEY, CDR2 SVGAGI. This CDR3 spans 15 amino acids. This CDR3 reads CASSYFRDRANEQYF. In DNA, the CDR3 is TGTGCCAGCAGTTACTTCCGGGACAGGGCGAACGAGCAGTACTTC.

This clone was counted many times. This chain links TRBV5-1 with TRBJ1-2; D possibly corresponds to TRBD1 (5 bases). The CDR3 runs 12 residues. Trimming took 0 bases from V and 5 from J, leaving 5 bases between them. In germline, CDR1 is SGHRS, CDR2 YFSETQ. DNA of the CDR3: TGCGCCAGCAGCTTGGAGGGGTATGGCTACACCTTC. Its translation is CASSLEGYGYTF. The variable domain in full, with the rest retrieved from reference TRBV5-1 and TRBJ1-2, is KAGVTQTPRYLIKTRGQQVTLSCSPISGHRSVSWYQQTPGQGLQFLFEYFSETQRNKGNFPGRFSGRQFSNSRSEMNVSTLELGDSALYLCASSLEGYGYTFGSGTRLTVV.

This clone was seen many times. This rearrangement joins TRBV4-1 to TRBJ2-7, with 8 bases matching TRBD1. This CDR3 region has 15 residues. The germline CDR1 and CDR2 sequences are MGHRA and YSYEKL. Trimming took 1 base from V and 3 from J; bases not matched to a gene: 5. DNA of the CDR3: TGCGCCAGCAGCCAAGGGGCGACAGGGGTCTACGAGCAGTACTTC. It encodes CASSQGATGVYEQYF.

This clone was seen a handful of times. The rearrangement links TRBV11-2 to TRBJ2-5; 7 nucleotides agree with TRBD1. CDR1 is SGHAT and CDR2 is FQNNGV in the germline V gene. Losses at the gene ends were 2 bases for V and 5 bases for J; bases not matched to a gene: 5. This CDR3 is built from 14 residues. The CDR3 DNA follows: TGTGCCAGCAGCTTAACAGGGGTCGGGGAGACCCAGTACTTC. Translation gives CASSLTGVGETQYF.

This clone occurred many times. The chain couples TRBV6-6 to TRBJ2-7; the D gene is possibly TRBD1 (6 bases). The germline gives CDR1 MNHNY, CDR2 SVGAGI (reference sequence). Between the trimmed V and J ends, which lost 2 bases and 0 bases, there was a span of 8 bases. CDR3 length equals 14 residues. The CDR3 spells CASSYQGTSYEQYF. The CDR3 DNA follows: TGTGCCAGCAGTTACCAGGGGACCTCCTACGAGCAGTACTTC.

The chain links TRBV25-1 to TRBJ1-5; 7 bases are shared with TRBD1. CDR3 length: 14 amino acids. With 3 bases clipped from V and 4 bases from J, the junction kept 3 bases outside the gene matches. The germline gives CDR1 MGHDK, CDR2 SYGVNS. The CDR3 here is CASSETGWNQPQHF. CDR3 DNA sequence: TGTGCCAGCAGTGAGACAGGGTGGAATCAGCCCCAGCATTTT.

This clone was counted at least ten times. CDR3 loop: CASHLTGVGGGYTF. DNA of the CDR3: TGTGCCAGCCATCTCACAGGGGTCGGAGGGGGCTACACCTTC. This chain uses TRBV27 with TRBJ1-2; 7 bases map to TRBD1. CDR1 is MNHEY, CDR2 SMNVEV, per germline (reference sequence). V was clipped by 8 bases and J by 8 bases; unmatched bases: 14. The CDR3 totals 14 residues.